This is a list of T cell receptor beta chains from one sample in a study of shared clonotypes between healthy human individuals. Assay used: immunoSEQ multiplex PCR; TCRdb lists only in-frame clones, some missing. The sample carries hundreds of thousands of clones, less than 80% recorded once. Input material: memory CD4+ T cells sorted from blood. These receptors were collected from a woman aged 30 to 39 in good health. Both conserved end residues are part of each CDR3. D genes are given only for firm matches. A row's size may be missing; if present it is once, few, many or a size class.

D,size,J,V,CDR3,DNA
TRBD2,NA,TRBJ2-3,TRBV6-1,CASSEVLAGFPSTDTQYF,TGTGCCAGCAGTGAAGTCCTAGCGGGGTTCCCTAGCACAGATACGCAGTATTTT
TRBD1,NA,TRBJ2-2,TRBV9,CASSDQTGVTGELFF,TGTGCCAGCAGCGACCAGACAGGGGTTACCGGGGAGCTGTTTTTT
TRBD2,NA,TRBJ2-4,TRBV14,CASSPLSGRAVTKNIQYF,TGTGCCAGCAGCCCGCTGAGCGGGAGGGCCGTTACCAAAAACATTCAGTACTTC
TRBD2,NA,TRBJ2-7,TRBV18,CASGLAYEQYF,TGTGCCAGCGGACTAGCCTACGAGCAGTACTTC
NA,NA,TRBJ2-3,TRBV19,CASSPPDFYTQYF,TGTGCCAGTAGTCCCCCAGACTTCTATACGCAGTATTTT
NA,few,TRBJ2-7,TRBV14,CASSQYLGIENEQYF,TGTGCCAGCAGCCAATATCTCGGGATCGAGAACGAGCAGTACTTC
NA,NA,TRBJ1-1,TRBV11-2,CASSLEVEAFF,TGTGCCAGCAGCTTAGAGGTAGAAGCTTTCTTT
NA,few,TRBJ2-7,TRBV6-5,CASSYSHRAHEQYF,TGTGCCAGCAGTTACTCCCACAGGGCTCACGAGCAGTACTTC
TRBD2,NA,TRBJ2-1,TRBV4-2,CASSQEWVAGGSWNEQFF,TGTGCCAGCAGCCAAGAGTGGGTAGCGGGAGGGTCTTGGAATGAGCAGTTCTTC
NA,once,TRBJ2-7,TRBV6-1,CASSDRTRGFEQYF,TGTGCCAGCAGTGACCGGACAAGGGGCTTCGAGCAGTACTTC
TRBD2,few,TRBJ2-3,TRBV19,CASMLAGADTQYF,TGTGCCAGTATGCTAGCGGGTGCAGATACGCAGTATTTT
NA,NA,TRBJ1-2,TRBV18,CASSPLSGYQQTF,TGTGCCAGCTCACCATTATCCGGGTACCAACAAACCTTC
NA,NA,TRBJ1-5,TRBV7-9,CASSLDGTLSNQPQHF,TGTGCCAGCAGCTTAGATGGGACCCTTAGCAATCAGCCCCAGCATTTT
NA,NA,TRBJ2-7,TRBV5-8,CASSLNRGSYEQYF,TGTGCCAGCAGCTTGAACCGTGGATCCTACGAGCAGTACTTC
NA,few,TRBJ2-7,TRBV2,CASGATGPKGGASYEQYF,TGTGCCAGCGGGGCGACAGGGCCGAAGGGGGGTGCGAGCTACGAGCAGTACTTC
NA,NA,TRBJ2-7,TRBV6-6,CASSYSIGYEQYF,TGTGCCAGCAGTTACTCGATAGGCTACGAGCAGTACTTC
NA,NA,TRBJ2-7,TRBV25-1,CASSDDRKALDEQYF,TGTGCCAGCAGTGATGACCGTAAGGCCCTTGACGAGCAGTACTTC
NA,NA,TRBJ1-5,TRBV6-1,CASSTTGSNQPQHF,TGTGCCAGCAGTACTACAGGGTCCAATCAGCCCCAGCATTTT
NA,few,TRBJ1-2,TRBV27,CASSLRANYGYTF,TGTGCCAGCAGTTTGAGGGCTAACTATGGCTACACCTTC
NA,NA,TRBJ2-6,TRBV5-2,CASKIYSTQSRANVLTF,TGTGCCAGCAAGATTTATAGTACACAAAGTCGGGCCAACGTCCTGACTTTC
NA,NA,TRBJ1-1,TRBV5-1,CASSLGVVGGAEAFF,TGCGCCAGCAGCTTGGGAGTGGTCGGTGGCGCTGAAGCTTTCTTT
NA,NA,TRBJ2-7,TRBV7-6,CASSSTGTYEQYF,TGTGCCAGCAGCTCCACAGGGACCTACGAGCAGTACTTC
NA,NA,TRBJ1-1,TRBV27,CASRHRGQGTLNTEAFF,TGTGCCAGCAGACATCGAGGACAAGGGACCCTAAACACTGAAGCTTTCTTT
TRBD1,NA,TRBJ1-5,TRBV7-8,CASSLRGRSYSNQPQHF,TGTGCCAGCAGCTTAAGGGGGCGCTCGTATAGCAATCAGCCCCAGCATTTT
NA,NA,TRBJ1-1,TRBV4-1,CASSQARGAAEAFF,TGCGCCAGCAGCCAAGCAAGGGGGGCAGCTGAAGCTTTCTTT
NA,few,TRBJ2-7,TRBV14,CASSQGLGSSYEQYF,TGTGCCAGCAGCCAAGGGCTCGGGAGCTCCTACGAGCAGTACTTC
NA,NA,TRBJ2-1,TRBV28,CASSLGIPRADNGNEQFF,TGTGCCAGCAGTTTGGGGATTCCGCGGGCAGATAATGGTAATGAGCAGTTCTTC
NA,NA,TRBJ1-5,TRBV28,CASSFEEWSNQPQHF,TGTGCCAGCAGTTTTGAGGAATGGAGCAATCAGCCCCAGCATTTT
TRBD1,NA,TRBJ1-2,TRBV18,CASSYGTGGDGYTF,TGTGCCAGCTCATACGGGACAGGGGGCGATGGCTACACCTTC
TRBD1,NA,TRBJ1-2,TRBV18,CASSPGQNYGYTF,TGTGCCAGCTCCCCGGGACAGAACTATGGCTACACCTTC
TRBD2,NA,TRBJ2-3,TRBV29-1,CSVLTASGRSDTQYF,TGCAGCGTCCTAACGGCTAGCGGGAGGTCGGATACGCAGTATTTT
NA,NA,TRBJ2-1,TRBV29-1,CSVVVLWDYNEQFF,TGCAGCGTTGTTGTACTCTGGGATTACAATGAGCAGTTCTTC
TRBD1,few,TRBJ2-7,TRBV5-1,CASSLDDRAVYEQYF,TGCGCCAGCAGTTTGGACGACAGGGCTGTTTACGAGCAGTACTTC
TRBD1,few,TRBJ1-1,TRBV28,CASSFVRGPEAFF,TGTGCCAGCAGTTTTGTCAGGGGGCCTGAAGCTTTCTTT
TRBD1,NA,TRBJ1-1,TRBV19,CASRPRTGKNTEAFF,TGTGCCAGTAGACCGCGGACAGGAAAGAACACTGAAGCTTTCTTT
NA,NA,TRBJ2-1,TRBV7-8,CASSGAGTGRINEQFF,TGTGCCAGCAGCGGCGCCGGGACTGGGAGGATCAATGAGCAGTTCTTC
NA,NA,TRBJ2-1,TRBV7-8,CASSPGVVSSYNEQFF,TGTGCCAGCAGCCCCGGGGTAGTCTCCTCCTACAATGAGCAGTTCTTC
NA,NA,TRBJ1-2,TRBV28,CASGKVGYGYTF,TGTGCCAGCGGAAAAGTGGGCTATGGCTACACCTTC
NA,once,TRBJ1-5,TRBV10-1,CASSVGSNQPQHF,TGCGCCAGCAGTGTTGGAAGCAATCAGCCCCAGCATTTT
TRBD2,few,TRBJ2-3,TRBV7-2,CASSPSVPTSVGTDTQYF,TGTGCCAGCAGCCCCTCGGTCCCGACTAGCGTAGGGACAGATACGCAGTATTTT
TRBD2,NA,TRBJ2-7,TRBV15,CATSTSGRVLGEQYF,TGTGCCACCAGCACCAGCGGGAGGGTATTAGGCGAGCAGTACTTC
NA,NA,TRBJ2-3,TRBV27,CASSSAISSQYF,TGTGCCAGCAGCTCAGCTATCTCGTCGCAGTATTTT
NA,NA,TRBJ2-1,TRBV4-2,CASSSTGYNEQFF,TGTGCCAGCAGCTCGACTGGCTACAATGAGCAGTTCTTC
NA,NA,TRBJ1-2,TRBV29-1,CSVAGHSANYGYTF,TGCAGCGTGGCCGGACATTCTGCTAACTATGGCTACACCTTC
NA,once,TRBJ2-3,TRBV7-2,CASNRAGGDTQYF,TGTGCCAGCAACCGAGCCGGCGGAGATACGCAGTATTTT
TRBD1,NA,TRBJ2-7,TRBV28,CASSLPGQGSYEQYF,TGTGCCAGCAGTTTGCCGGGACAGGGCTCATACGAGCAGTACTTC
NA,NA,TRBJ1-5,TRBV6-1,CASSLDTSQPQHF,TGTGCCAGCAGCTTGGACACGAGTCAGCCCCAGCATTTT
TRBD2,NA,TRBJ2-1,TRBV19,CASRLAENSYNEQFF,TGTGCCAGTAGGCTAGCGGAAAACTCCTACAATGAGCAGTTCTTC